This T cell receptor beta chain was recovered during a study of CD8+ T cells in alopecia areata. General study points: Scalp lesions, especially in alopecia totalis/universalis, had higher clonality than normal scalp. It was less clear whether patients shared TCRs than it was in mice, possibly because of HLA.

This clone came up a few times. Its antigen is as yet unknown. The CDR3 totals 14 residues. Looked up from germline, CDR1 is MNHEY and CDR2 is SVGAGI. The trim removed 0 bases at V and 11 bases at J, leaving 6 bases unmatched. RNA extraction was followed by reverse transcription into cDNA, which acted as the sequencing template. Assay used: immunoSEQ multiplex PCR; TCRdb lists only in-frame clones, some missing. The sample lists 100,000 to 150,000 clones; around 60% were seen once. The receptor was isolated from a human donor with alopecia areata. Source: CD4+ T cells sorted from blood, taken at week 0. The rearrangement links TRBV6-5 to TRBJ1-1; 10 bases map to TRBD1. The CDR3 region is CASSYSGGQGLAFF. CDR3 nucleotides: TGTGCCAGCAGTTACTCAGGGGGACAGGGGCTCGCTTTCTTT.